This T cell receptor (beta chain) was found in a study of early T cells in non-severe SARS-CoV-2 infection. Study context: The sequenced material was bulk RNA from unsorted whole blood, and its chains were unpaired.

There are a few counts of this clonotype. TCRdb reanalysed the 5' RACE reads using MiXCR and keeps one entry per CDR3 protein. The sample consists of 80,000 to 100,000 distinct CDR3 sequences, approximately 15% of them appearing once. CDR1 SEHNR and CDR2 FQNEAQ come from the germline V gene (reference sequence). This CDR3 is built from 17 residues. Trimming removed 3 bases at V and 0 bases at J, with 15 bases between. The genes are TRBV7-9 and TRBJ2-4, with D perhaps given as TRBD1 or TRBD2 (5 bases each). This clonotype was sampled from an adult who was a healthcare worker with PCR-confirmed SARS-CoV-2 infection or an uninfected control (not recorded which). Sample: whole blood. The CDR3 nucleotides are TGTGCCAGCAGCTTGTGGGGACCGAAACTAGCCAAAAACATTCAGTACTTC. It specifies CASSLWGPKLAKNIQYF.